The clone carrying this TCR beta chain has more than one count but fewer than ten. Antigen: not known. The sample originates from a study of cytomegalovirus exposure and HLA in healthy donors. The study's findings and limits: Despite most TCR sequences being rare, some public TCRs occurred in many donors. Reports described diagnosis of cytomegalovirus status by the classifier as highly specific and sensitive.

This CDR3 comprises 13 residues. Per the germline V gene, CDR1 is MNHNS and CDR2 is SASEGT. V gave up 6 bases and J gave up 8 bases, with 16 bases separating them. TCRdb's table, derived via immunoSEQ multiplex PCR, lists solely in-frame clones and lacks some. The data show under 150,000 clones, around 90% seen once. The sequence derives from a woman younger than 30 in good health and CMV-seropositive. This sequence joins TRBV6-1 and TRBJ1-2; maybe TRBD1 (5 bases). Input material: PBMCs. This CDR3 is CASSSRGEYGYTF. The CDR3 DNA follows: TGTGCCAGCAGCAGCCGGGGGGAATACGGCTACACCTTC.